This T cell receptor beta chain was observed in a study of T cells in Graves' hyperthyroidism and ophthalmopathy. About the study: Peripheral blood was collected at initial diagnosis, before any treatment.

Regions amplified from RNA transcripts were the TCR beta CDR3 regions. The study used the HTBI primer set for a first-round RT-PCR of the TCR CDR3. From the multiplex PCR reads, TCRdb called clonotypes with MiXCR, one entry per CDR3 protein. The table has more than 300,000 distinct CDR3 sequences, around 13% seen once. Whole-study findings and limits: Ophthalmopathy prediction by the model preceded onset by a median about 6 months. Most expanded thyroid clonotypes above 0.001 recurred in blood.

There are many counts of this clonotype. What it binds is not known. This TCR came from a woman aged 25-40 years with Graves' ophthalmopathy. The sequenced material came from blood.

This chain's CDR3 is CAWNGLSYGYTF. In DNA, the CDR3 is TGTGCCTGGAATGGCCTCTCCTATGGCTACACCTTC. This chain joins TRBV30 and TRBJ1-2; unclear D gene. Germline loops: CDR1 GTSNPN, CDR2 SVGIG (reference sequence). V was clipped by 4 bases and J by 4 bases, with 10 bases between them. This CDR3 spans 12 amino acids.